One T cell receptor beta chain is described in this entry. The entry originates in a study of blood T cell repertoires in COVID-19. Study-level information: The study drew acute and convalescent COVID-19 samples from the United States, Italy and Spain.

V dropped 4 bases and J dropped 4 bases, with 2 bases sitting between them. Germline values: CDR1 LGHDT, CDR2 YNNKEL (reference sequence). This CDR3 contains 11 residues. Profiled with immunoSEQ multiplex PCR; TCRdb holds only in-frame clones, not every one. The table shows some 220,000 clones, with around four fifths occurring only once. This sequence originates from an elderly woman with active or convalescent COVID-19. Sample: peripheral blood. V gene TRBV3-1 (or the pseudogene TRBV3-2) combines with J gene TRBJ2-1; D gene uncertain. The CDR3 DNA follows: TGTGCCAGCAGCCTATACAATGAGCAGTTCTTC. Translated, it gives CASSLYNEQFF.